The source of this T cell receptor (beta chain) is a study of response to subunit inactivated influenza vaccine. Germline V lookup: CDR1 SEHNR, CDR2 FQNEAQ (reference sequence). With 3 bases clipped from V and 6 bases from J, the junction kept 6 bases outside the gene matches. CDR3 length equals 15 residues. A single record per CDR3 protein comes from TCRdb applying MiXCR to the RT-PCR reads. The top ten clones hold around 3% of a sample with 450,000 to 600,000 distinct CDR3 sequences, 16% of them seen once. This clonotype was seen a handful of times. Sequences were derived from CD4+ T cells sorted from PBMCs, sampled around 25 months after vaccination. This TCR was sampled from a man aged 50 to 69 who received an inactivated influenza vaccine. The V gene is TRBV7-9, the J gene TRBJ2-1, with TRBD2 matching over 9 bases. CDR3 amino acids: CASSFLAGGSNEQFF. CDR3 in DNA: TGTGCCAGCAGCTTCCTGGCGGGGGGGAGCAATGAGCAGTTCTTC.